The clone carrying this TCR beta chain has just one count. Its antigen is unidentified. These data are taken from a study of cytomegalovirus exposure and HLA in healthy donors. Background on the study: Out of about 190 million T cells, an earlier analysis found 117 million unique TCR beta sequences in total.

PCR used 60 Vbeta primers and 13 Jbeta primers. Profiling relied on immunoSEQ multiplex PCR, and the TCRdb table lists in-frame clones only, not all of them. Among about 150,000 clones listed, roughly 80% were seen once. Study findings and constraints: A later analysis found common viral pathogens apparently linked to several of the most significant clusters. A later look showed TCR association rates differing by HLA locus, highest for DRB1 and lowest for HLA-C.

The CDR3 is 16 residues long. The germline CDR1 and CDR2 sequences are SGHRS and YFSETQ. Trimming removed 3 bases from V and 6 bases from J; junction bases left unmatched: 4. This sequence originates from a boy aged 2 to 9 in good health and CMV-seronegative. The sample was PBMCs. The chain combines TRBV5-1 with TRBJ2-2; 14 bases line up with TRBD2. The CDR3 sequence is CASSSGTSGSAGELFF. The CDR3 nucleotides read TGCGCCAGCAGCTCAGGGACTAGCGGGAGCGCCGGGGAGCTGTTTTTT. Drawing the rest from reference TRBV5-1 and TRBJ2-2, the complete variable domain is KAGVTQTPRYLIKTRGQQVTLSCSPISGHRSVSWYQQTPGQGLQFLFEYFSETQRNKGNFPGRFSGRQFSNSRSEMNVSTLELGDSALYLCASSSGTSGSAGELFFGEGSRLTVL.